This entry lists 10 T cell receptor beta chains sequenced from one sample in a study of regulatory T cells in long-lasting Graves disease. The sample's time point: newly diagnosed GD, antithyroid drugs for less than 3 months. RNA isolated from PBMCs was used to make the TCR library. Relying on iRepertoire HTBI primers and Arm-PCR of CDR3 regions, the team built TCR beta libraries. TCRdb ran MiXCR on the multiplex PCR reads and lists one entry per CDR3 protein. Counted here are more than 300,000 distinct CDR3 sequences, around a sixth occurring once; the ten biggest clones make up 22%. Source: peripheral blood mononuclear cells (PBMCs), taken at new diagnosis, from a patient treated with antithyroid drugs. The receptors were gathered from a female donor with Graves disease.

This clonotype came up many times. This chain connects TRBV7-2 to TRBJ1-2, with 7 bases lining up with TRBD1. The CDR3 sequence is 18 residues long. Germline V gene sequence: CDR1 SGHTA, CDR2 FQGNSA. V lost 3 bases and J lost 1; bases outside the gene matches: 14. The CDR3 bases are TGTGCCAGCAGCTTCTCGACGGGACAGCGTGACTTTAACTATGGCTACACCTTC. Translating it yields CASSFSTGQRDFNYGYTF.

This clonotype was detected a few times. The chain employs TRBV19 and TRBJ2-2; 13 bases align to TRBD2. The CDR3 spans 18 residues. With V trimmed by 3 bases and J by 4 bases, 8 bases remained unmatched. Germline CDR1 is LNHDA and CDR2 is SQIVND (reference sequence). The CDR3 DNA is TGTGCCAGTAGTATGGGACTAGCGGGGAGGGCTCGCACCGGGGAGCTGTTTTTT. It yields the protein CASSMGLAGRARTGELFF.

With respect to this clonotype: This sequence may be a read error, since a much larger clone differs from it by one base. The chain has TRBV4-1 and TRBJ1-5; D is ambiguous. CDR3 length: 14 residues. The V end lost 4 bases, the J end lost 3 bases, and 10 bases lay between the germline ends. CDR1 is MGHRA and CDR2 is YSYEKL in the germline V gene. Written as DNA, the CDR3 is TGCGCCAGCAGCCGAGCGCATGACAATCAGCCCCAGCATTTT. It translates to CASSRAHDNQPQHF.

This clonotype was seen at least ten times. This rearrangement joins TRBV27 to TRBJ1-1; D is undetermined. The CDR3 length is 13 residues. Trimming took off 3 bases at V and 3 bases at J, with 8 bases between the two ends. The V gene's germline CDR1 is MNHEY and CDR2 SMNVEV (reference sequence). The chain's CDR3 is CASSLSIHTEAFF. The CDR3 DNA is TGTGCCAGCAGTTTGTCCATTCACACTGAAGCTTTCTTT.

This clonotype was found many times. CDR3 sequence (DNA): TGTGCCAGCAGCGCCAGATGGGGGGGCGATCCTAGCACAGATACGCAGTATTTT. Residues: CASSARWGGDPSTDTQYF. The rearrangement joins TRBV6-2 or TRBV6-3 to TRBJ2-3, with TRBD2 as a possible D gene (7 bases). Germline assignment: CDR1 MNHEY and CDR2 SVGEGT. V lost 6 bases and J lost 0, with 22 bases in between. The CDR3 is made up of 18 amino acids.

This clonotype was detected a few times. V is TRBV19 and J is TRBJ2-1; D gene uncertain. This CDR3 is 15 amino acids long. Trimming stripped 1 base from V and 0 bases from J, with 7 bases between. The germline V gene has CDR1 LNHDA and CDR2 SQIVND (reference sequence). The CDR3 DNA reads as TGTGCCAGTAGTATAGCAGGTTCCTCCTACAATGAGCAGTTCTTC. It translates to CASSIAGSSYNEQFF.

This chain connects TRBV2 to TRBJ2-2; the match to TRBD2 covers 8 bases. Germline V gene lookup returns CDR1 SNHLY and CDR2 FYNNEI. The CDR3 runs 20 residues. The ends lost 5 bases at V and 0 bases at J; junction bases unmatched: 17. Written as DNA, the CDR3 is TGTGCCAGCAGTCCCAACCAGCGGGAGCCTTTAATAGCGAACACCGGGGAGCTGTTTTTT. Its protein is CASSPNQREPLIANTGELFF.

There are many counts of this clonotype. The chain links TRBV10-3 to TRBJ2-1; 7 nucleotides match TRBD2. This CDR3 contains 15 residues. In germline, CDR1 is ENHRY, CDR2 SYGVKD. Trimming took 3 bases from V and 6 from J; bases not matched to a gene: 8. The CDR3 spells CAISDSGGSVNEQFF. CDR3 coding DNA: TGTGCCATCAGTGACTCTGGCGGGAGCGTCAATGAGCAGTTCTTC.

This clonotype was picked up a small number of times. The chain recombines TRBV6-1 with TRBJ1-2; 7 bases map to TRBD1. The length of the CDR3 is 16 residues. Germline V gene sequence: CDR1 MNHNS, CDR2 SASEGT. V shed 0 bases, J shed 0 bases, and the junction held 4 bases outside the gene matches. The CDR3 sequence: CASSEAVGQTNYGYTF. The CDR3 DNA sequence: TGTGCCAGCAGTGAAGCGGTGGGACAGACTAACTATGGCTACACCTTC.

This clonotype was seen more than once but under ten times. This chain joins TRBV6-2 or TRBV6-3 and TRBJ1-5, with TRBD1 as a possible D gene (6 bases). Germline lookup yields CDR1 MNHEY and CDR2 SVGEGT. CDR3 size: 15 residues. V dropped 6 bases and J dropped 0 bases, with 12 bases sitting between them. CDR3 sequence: CASSRTVFSNQPQHF. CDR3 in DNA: TGTGCCAGCAGCCGGACAGTTTTTAGCAATCAGCCCCAGCATTTT.